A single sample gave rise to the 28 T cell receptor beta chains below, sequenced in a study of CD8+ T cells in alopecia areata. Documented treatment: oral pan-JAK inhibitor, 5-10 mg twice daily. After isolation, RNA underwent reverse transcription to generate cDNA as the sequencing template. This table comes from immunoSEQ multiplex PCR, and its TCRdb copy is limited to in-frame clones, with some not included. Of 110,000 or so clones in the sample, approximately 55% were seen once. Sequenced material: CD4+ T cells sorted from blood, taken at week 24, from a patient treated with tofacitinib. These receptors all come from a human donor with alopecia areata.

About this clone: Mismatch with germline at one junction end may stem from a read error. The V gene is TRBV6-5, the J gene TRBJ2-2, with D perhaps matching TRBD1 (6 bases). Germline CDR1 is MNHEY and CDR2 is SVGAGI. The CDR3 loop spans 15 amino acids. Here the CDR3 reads CASRQGSSDTGELSF. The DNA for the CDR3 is TGTGCCAGCAGACAGGGTTCGTCGGACACCGGGGAGCTGTCTTTT.

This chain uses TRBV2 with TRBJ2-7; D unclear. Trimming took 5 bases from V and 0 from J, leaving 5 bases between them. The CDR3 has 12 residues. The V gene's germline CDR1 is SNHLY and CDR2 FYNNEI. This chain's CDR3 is CASSWTSYEQYF. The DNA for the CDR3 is TGTGCCAGCAGTTGGACCTCCTACGAGCAGTACTTC.

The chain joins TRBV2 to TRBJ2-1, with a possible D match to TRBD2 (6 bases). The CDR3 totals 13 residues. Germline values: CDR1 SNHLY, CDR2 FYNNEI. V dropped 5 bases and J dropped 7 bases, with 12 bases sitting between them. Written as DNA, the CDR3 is TGTGCCAGCAGTAAGGAAGGGAGGAATGAGCAGTTCTTC. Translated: CASSKEGRNEQFF.

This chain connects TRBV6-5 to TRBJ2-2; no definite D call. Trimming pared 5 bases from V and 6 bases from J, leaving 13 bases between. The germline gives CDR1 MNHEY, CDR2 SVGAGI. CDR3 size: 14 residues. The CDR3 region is CASSEDPRSGELFF. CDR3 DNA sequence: TGTGCCAGCAGTGAGGACCCGCGGTCCGGGGAGCTGTTTTTT.

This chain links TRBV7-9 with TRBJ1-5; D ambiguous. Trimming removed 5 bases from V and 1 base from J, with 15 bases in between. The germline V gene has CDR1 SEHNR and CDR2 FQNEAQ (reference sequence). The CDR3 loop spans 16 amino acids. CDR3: CASSPGPLLSNQPQHF. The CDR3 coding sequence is TGTGCCAGCAGCCCGGGCCCACTCCTCAGCAATCAGCCCCAGCATTTT.

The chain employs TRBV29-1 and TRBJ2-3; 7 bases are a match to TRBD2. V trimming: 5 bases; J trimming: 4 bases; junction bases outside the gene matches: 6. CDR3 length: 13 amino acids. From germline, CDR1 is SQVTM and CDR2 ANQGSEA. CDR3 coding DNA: TGCAGCGTTTTTCCGGGGGGATCAGATACGCAGTATTTT. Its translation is CSVFPGGSDTQYF.

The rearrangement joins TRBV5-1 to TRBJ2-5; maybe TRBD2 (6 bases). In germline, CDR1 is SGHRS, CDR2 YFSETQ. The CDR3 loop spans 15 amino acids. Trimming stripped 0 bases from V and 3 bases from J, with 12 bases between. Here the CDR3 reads CASSLDGTREETQYF. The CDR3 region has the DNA TGCGCCAGCAGCTTGGACGGGACTCGCGAAGAGACCCAGTACTTC.

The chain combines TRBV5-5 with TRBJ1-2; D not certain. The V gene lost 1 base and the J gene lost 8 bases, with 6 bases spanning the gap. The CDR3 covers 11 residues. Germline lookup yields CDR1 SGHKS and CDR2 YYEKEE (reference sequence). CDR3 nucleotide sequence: TGTGCCAGCAGCTTGACTCAAGGCTACACCTTC. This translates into CASSLTQGYTF.

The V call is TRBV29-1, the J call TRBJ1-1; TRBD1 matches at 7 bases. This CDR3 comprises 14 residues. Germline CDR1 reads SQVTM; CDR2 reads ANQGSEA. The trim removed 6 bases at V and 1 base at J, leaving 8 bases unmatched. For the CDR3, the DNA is TGCAGCGTCGGGCGGGCAGGGGGGAACACTGAAGCTTTCTTT. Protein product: CSVGRAGGNTEAFF.

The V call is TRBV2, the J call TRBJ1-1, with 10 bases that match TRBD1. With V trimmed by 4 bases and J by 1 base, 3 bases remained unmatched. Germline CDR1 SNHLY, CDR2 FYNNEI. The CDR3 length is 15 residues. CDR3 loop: CASSGQGARNTEAFF. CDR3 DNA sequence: TGTGCCAGCAGTGGACAGGGGGCGAGGAACACTGAAGCTTTCTTT.

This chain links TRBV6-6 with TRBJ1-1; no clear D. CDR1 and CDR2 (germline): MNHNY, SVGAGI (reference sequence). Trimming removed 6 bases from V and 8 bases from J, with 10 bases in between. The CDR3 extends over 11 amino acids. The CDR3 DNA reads TGTGCCAGCAGCGATCTAACCGAAGCTTTCTTT. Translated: CASSDLTEAFF.

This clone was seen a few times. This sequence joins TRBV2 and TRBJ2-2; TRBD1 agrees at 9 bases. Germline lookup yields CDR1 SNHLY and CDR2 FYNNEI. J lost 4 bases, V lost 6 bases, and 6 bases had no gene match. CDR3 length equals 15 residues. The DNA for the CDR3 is TGTGCCAGCAGCGCGGACAGGGGTTCCACCGGGGAGCTGTTTTTT. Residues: CASSADRGSTGELFF.

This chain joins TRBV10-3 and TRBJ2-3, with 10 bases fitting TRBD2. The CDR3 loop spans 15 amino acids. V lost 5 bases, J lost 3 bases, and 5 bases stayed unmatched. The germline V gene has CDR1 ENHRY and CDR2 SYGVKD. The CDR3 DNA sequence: TGTGCCATCAGTTCTAGCGGGGGACGGACAGATACGCAGTATTTT. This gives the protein CAISSSGGRTDTQYF.

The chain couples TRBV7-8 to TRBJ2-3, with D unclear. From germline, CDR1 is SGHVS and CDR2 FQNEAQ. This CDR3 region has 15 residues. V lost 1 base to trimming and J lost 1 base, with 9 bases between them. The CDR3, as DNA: TGTGCCAGCAGCTTAGGGCCAGCCCGCACAGATACGCAGTATTTT. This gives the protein CASSLGPARTDTQYF. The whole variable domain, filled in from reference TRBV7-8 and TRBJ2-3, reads GAGVSQSPRYKVAKRGQDVALRCDPISGHVSLFWYQQALGQGPEFLTYFQNEAQLDKSGLPSDRFFAERPEGSVSTLKIQRTQQEDSAVYLCASSLGPARTDTQYFGPGTRLTVL.

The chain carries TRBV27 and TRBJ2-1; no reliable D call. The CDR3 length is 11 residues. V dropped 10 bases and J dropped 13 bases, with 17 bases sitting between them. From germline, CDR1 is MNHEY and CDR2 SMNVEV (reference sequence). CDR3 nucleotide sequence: TGTGCCACCAACAAAAACAGCAAACAGTTCTTC. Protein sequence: CATNKNSKQFF.

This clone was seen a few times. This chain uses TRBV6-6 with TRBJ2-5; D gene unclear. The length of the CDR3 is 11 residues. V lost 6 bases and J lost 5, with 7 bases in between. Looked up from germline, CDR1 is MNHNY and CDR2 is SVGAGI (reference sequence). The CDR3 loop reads CASRDRETQYF. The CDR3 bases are TGTGCCAGCAGAGATAGGGAGACCCAGTACTTC.

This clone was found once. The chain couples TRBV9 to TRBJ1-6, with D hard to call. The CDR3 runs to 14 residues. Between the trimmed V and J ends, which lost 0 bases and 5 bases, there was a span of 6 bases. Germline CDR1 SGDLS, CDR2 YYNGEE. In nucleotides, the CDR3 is TGTGCCAGCAGCGTAGAAAGAAATAATTCACCCCTCCACTTT. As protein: CASSVERNNSPLHF.

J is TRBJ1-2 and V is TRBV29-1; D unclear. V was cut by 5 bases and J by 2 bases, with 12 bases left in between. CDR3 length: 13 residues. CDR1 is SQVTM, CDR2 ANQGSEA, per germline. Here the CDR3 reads CSVFSSLNYGYTF. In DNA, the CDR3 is TGCAGCGTTTTTAGCAGCTTAAACTATGGCTACACCTTC. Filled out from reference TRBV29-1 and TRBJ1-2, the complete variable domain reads SAVISQKPSRDICQRGTSLTIQCQVDSQVTMMFWYRQQPGQSLTLIATANQGSEATYESGFVIDKFPISRPNLTFSTLTVSNMSPEDSSIYLCSVFSSLNYGYTFGSGTRLTVV.

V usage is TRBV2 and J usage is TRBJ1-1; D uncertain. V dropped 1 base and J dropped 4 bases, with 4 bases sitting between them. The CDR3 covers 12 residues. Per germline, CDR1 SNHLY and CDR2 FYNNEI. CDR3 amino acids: CASSEGITEAFF. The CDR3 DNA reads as TGTGCCAGCAGTGAAGGAATCACTGAAGCTTTCTTT.

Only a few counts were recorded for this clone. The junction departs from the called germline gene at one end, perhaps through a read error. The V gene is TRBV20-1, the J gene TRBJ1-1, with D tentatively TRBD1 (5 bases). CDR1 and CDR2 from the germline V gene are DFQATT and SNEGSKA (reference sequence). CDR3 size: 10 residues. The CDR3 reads CSAGGTGPHF. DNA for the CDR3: TGCAGTGCTGGGGGAACGGGGCCTCACTTT.

As DNA, the CDR3 is TGTGCCTGGAAGGGACAGGGGTTCAACAATGAGCAGTTCTTC. Amino acids: CAWKGQGFNNEQFF. The rearrangement joins TRBV30 to TRBJ2-1; 10 bases are a match to TRBD1. CDR1 GTSNPN and CDR2 SVGIG come from the germline V gene (reference sequence). CDR3 size: 14 residues. The junction had 5 bases not matched to a gene; V was cut back by 4 bases and J by 5 bases. The full variable domain, its missing parts supplied by reference TRBV30 and TRBJ2-1, is SQTIHQWPATLVQPVGSPLSLECTVEGTSNPNLYWYRQAAGRGLQLLFYSVGIGQISSEVPQNLSASRPQDRQFILSSKKLLLSDSGFYLCAWKGQGFNNEQFFGPGTRLTVL.

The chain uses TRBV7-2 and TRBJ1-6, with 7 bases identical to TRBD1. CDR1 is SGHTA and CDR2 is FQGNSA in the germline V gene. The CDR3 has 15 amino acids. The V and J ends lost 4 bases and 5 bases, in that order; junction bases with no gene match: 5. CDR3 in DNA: TGTGCCAGCAGCTCGGGACAGCTTCATAATTCACCCCTCCACTTT. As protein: CASSSGQLHNSPLHF.

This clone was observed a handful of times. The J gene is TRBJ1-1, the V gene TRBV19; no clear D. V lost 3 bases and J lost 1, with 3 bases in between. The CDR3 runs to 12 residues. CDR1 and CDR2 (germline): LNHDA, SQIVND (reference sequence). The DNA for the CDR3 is TGTGCCAGTAGTATCAGGAACACTGAAGCTTTCTTT. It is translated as CASSIRNTEAFF.

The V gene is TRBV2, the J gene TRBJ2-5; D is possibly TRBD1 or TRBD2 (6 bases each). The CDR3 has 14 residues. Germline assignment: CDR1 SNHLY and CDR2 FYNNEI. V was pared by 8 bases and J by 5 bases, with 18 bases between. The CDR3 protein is CASGGQSGRETQYF. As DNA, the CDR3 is TGTGCCAGCGGCGGACAGTCAGGGAGGGAGACCCAGTACTTC.

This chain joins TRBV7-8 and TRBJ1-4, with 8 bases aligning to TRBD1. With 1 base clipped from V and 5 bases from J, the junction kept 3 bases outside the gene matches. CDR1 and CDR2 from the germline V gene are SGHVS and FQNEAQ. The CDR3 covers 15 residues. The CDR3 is CASSLGGQANEKLFF. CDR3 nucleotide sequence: TGTGCCAGCAGCTTAGGGGGACAGGCCAATGAAAAACTGTTTTTT. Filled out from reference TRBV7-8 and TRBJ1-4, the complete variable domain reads GAGVSQSPRYKVAKRGQDVALRCDPISGHVSLFWYQQALGQGPEFLTYFQNEAQLDKSGLPSDRFFAERPEGSVSTLKIQRTQQEDSAVYLCASSLGGQANEKLFFGSGTQLSVL.

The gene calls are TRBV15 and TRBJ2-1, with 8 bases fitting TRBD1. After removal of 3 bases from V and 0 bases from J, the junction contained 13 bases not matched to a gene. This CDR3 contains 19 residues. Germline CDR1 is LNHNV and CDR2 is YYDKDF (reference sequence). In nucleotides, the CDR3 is TGTGCCACCAGCAGGGTTCAGGGGGCAGGAATAGCCTCCTACAATGAGCAGTTCTTC. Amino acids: CATSRVQGAGIASYNEQFF.

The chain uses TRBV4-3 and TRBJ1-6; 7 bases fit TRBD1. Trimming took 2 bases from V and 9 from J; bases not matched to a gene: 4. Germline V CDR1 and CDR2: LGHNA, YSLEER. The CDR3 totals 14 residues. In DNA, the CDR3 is TGCGCCAGCAGCCAACAGGGACAGATTTCACCCCTCCACTTT. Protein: CASSQQGQISPLHF.

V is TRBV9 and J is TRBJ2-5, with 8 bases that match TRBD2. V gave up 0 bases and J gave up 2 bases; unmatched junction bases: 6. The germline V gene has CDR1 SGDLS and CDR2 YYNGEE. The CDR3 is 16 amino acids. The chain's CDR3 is CASSVASGGGQETQYF. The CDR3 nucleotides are TGTGCCAGCAGCGTAGCAAGCGGGGGTGGACAAGAGACCCAGTACTTC.